These T cell receptor beta chains were read from a single sample in a study of blood T cell repertoires in COVID-19. Sequencing was performed with immunoSEQ multiplex PCR; in TCRdb, only in-frame clones are kept and a portion is missing. The sample includes under 95,000 clones, about nine tenths of them seen just once. Sequenced material: peripheral blood. These receptor sequences come from a woman older than 75 with acute or convalescent COVID-19. Each CDR3 is given without its conserved first and last residue.

v_gene	j_gene	CDR3aa
TRBV3-1/TRBV3-2	TRBJ2-3	ASSQAGDGDTQY
TRBV9	TRBJ2-7	ASSVEGRFGYEQY
TRBV9	TRBJ1-2	ASSVEGRVSGYT
TRBV10-3	TRBJ1-1	AISGTGGNTEAF
TRBV14	TRBJ1-1	ASSQDGDTEAF
TRBV19	TRBJ1-2	ASSIAPGSDGYT
TRBV19	TRBJ1-5	ASSVGGNSNQPQH
TRBV29-1	TRBJ2-7	SATGGSYEQY
TRBV23-1	TRBJ1-5	ASSQSGEPQH
TRBV6-2/TRBV6-3	TRBJ1-2	ASSWDRNGYGYT